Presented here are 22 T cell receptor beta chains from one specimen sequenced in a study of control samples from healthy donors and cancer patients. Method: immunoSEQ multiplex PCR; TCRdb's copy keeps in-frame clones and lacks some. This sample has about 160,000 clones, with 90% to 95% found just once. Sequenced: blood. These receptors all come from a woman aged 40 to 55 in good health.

The CDR3 DNA follows: TGTGCCAGCAGTAAGGCTGGACAGGGCGCAGATACGCAGTATTTT. This gives the protein CASSKAGQGADTQYF. The chain has TRBV2 and TRBJ2-3, with 8 nucleotides matching TRBD1. The CDR3 is made up of 15 amino acids. Germline V gene sequence: CDR1 SNHLY, CDR2 FYNNEI. The junction had 8 bases not matched to a gene; V was cut back by 5 bases and J by 4 bases.

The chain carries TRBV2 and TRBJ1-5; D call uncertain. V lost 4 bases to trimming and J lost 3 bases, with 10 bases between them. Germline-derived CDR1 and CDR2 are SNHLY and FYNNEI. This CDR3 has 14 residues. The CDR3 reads CASSVLAANQPQHF. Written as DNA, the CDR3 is TGTGCCAGCAGTGTATTGGCAGCCAATCAGCCCCAGCATTTT.

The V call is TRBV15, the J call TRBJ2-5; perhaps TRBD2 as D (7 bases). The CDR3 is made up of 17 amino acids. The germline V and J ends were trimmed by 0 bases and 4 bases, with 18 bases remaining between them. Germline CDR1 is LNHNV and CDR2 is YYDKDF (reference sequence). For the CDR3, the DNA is TGTGCCACCAGCAGAGACGATTGGGAGGGGGAAAGAGAGACCCAGTACTTC. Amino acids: CATSRDDWEGERETQYF.

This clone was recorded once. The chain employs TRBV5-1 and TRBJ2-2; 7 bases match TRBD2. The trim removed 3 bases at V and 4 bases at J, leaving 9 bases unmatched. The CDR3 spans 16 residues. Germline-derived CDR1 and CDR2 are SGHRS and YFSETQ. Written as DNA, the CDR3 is TGCGCCAGCAGCTCGCTTTGGACTAGTGGCACCGGGGAGCTGTTTTTT. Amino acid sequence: CASSSLWTSGTGELFF.

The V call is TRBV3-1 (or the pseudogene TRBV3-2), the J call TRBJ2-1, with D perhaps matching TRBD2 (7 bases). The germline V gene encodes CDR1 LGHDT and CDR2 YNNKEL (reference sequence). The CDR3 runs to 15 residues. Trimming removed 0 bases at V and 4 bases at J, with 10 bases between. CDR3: CASSQEGGVYNEQFF. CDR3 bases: TGTGCCAGCAGCCAAGAAGGGGGGGTTTACAATGAGCAGTTCTTC.

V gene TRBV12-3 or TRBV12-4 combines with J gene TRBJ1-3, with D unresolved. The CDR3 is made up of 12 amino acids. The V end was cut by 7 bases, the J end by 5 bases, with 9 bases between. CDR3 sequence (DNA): TGTGCCAGCAAAACAGTGAGAAACACCATATATTTT. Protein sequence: CASKTVRNTIYF.

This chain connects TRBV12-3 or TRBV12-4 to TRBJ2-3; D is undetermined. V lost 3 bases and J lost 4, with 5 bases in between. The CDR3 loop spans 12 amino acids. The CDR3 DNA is TGTGCCAGCAGTTTTCGGTCAGATACGCAGTATTTT. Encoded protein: CASSFRSDTQYF.

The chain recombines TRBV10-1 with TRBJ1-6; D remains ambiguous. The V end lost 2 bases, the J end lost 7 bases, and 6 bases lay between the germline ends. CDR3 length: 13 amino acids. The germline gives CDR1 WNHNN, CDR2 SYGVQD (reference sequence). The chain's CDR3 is CASSEVTNSPLHF. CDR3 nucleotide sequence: TGCGCCAGCAGTGAGGTAACGAATTCACCCCTCCACTTT.

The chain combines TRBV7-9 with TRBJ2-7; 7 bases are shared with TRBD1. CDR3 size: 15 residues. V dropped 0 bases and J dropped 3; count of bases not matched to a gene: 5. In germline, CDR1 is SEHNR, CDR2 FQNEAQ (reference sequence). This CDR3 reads CASSLALGQSYEQYF. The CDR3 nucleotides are TGTGCCAGCAGCTTAGCCCTGGGACAGAGCTACGAGCAGTACTTC.

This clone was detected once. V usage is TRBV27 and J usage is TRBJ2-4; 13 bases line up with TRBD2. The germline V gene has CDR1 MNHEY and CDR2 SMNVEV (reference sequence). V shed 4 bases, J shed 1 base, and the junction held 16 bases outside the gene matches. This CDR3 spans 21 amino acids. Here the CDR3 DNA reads TGTGCCAGCAGTTCTACGAGGGGACTAGCGGGAAGAGGTCTGGCCAAAAACATTCAGTACTTC. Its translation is CASSSTRGLAGRGLAKNIQYF.

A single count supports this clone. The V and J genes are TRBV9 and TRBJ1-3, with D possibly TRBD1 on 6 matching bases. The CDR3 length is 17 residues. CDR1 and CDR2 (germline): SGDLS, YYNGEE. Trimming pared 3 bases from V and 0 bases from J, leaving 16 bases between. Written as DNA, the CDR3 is TGTGCCAGCAGCGATGGGGGAGGGGGGAGCTCTGGAAACACCATATATTTT. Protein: CASSDGGGGSSGNTIYF.

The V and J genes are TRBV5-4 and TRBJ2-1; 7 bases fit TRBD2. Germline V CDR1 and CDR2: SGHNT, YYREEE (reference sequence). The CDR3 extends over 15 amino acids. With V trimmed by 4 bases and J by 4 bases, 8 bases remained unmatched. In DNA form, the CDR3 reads TGTGCCAGCAGCCCTGCTAGCGGCCCTTACAATGAGCAGTTCTTC. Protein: CASSPASGPYNEQFF.

CDR3 sequence reads: CASPSPEEGDGYTF. The CDR3 nucleotides are TGTGCCAGCCCCTCTCCCGAGGAGGGTGATGGCTACACCTTC. The V call is TRBV18, the J call TRBJ1-2; no firm D call. The CDR3 has 14 residues. Germline CDR1 and CDR2: KGHSH and LQKENI. V was shortened by 8 bases and J by 6 bases, with 19 bases between the two germline ends. Filled out from reference TRBV18 and TRBJ1-2, the complete variable domain reads NAGVMQNPRHLVRRRGQEARLRCSPMKGHSHVYWYRQLPEEGLKFMVYLQKENIIDESGMPKERFSAEFPKEGPSILRIQQVVRGDSAAYFCASPSPEEGDGYTFGSGTRLTVV.

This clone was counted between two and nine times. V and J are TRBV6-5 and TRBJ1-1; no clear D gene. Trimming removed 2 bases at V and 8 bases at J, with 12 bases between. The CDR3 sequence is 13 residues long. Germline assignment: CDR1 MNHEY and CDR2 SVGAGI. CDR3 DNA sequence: TGTGCCAGCAGTTACCGGGGATACGACGAAGCTTTCTTT. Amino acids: CASSYRGYDEAFF.

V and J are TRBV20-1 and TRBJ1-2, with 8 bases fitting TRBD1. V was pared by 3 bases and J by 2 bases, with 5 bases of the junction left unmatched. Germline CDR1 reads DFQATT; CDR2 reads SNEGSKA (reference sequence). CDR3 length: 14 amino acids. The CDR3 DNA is TGCAGTGCTAGTATTAACAGGGGGAACTATGGCTACACCTTC. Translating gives CSASINRGNYGYTF.

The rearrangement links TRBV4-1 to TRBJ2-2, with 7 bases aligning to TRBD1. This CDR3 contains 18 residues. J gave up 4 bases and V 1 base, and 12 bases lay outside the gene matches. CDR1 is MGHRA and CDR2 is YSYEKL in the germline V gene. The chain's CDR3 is CASSQGGQALRGTGELFF. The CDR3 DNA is TGCGCCAGCAGCCAAGGAGGACAGGCCTTACGGGGCACCGGGGAGCTGTTTTTT.

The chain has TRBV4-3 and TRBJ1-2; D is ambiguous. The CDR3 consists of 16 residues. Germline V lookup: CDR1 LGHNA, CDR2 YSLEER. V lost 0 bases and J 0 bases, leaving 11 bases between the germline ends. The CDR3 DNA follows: TGCGCCAGCAGCCAAGATGTAGAGGACCCTAACTATGGCTACACCTTC. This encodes CASSQDVEDPNYGYTF.

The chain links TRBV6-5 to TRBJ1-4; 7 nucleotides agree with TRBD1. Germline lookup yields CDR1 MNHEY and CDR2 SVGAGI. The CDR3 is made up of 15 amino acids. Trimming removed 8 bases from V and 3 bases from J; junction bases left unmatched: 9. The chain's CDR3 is CASYQWDSPNEKLFF. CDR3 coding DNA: TGTGCCAGCTACCAATGGGACAGCCCTAATGAAAAACTGTTTTTT.

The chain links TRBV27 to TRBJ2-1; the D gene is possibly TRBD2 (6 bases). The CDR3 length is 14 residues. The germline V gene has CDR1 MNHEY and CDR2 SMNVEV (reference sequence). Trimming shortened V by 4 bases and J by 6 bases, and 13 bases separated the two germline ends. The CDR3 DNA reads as TGTGCCAGCAGTTACATGGGAGGAGTCAATGAGCAGTTCTTC. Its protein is CASSYMGGVNEQFF.

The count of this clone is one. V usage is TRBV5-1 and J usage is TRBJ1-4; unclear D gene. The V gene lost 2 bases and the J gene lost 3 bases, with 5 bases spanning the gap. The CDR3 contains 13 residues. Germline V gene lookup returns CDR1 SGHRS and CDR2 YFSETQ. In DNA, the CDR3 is TGCGCCAGCAGCTTTGAACCTAATGAAAAACTGTTTTTT. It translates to CASSFEPNEKLFF.

CDR3 in amino acids: CASSRNGRPTYEQYF. The CDR3 nucleotides read TGTGCCAGCTCGCGCAACGGACGACCCACCTACGAGCAGTACTTC. This chain connects TRBV18 to TRBJ2-7, with no clear D. The CDR3 extends over 15 amino acids. Trimming cost V 6 bases and J 2 bases, with 17 bases left between them. Germline assignment: CDR1 KGHSH and CDR2 LQKENI. Based on the CDR3 plus reference TRBV18 and TRBJ2-7, the full variable domain is NAGVMQNPRHLVRRRGQEARLRCSPMKGHSHVYWYRQLPEEGLKFMVYLQKENIIDESGMPKERFSAEFPKEGPSILRIQQVVRGDSAAYFCASSRNGRPTYEQYFGPGTRLTVT.

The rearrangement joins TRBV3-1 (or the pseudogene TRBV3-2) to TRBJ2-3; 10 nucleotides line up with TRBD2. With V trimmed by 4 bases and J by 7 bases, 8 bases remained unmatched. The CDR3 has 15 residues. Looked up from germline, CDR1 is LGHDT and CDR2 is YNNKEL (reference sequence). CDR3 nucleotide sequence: TGTGCCAGCAGCCCGCCTAGCGGGAGTCCGAATACGCAGTATTTT. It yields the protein CASSPPSGSPNTQYF.